Below, 13 T cell receptor beta chains from the same sample are listed, as sequenced in a study of blood T cells in healthy people across ages. For the second PCR, which ran for about 6 to 11 cycles, a sample-barcoded 5' primer and a J-beta primer mix were used. MiXCR, applied by TCRdb to the 5' RACE reads, yields one record per CDR3 protein. The data contain fewer than 950,000 distinct CDR3 sequences, about 37% of them singletons. Sequencing input: blood. The origin of the receptors is a man younger than 30 in good health.

The rearrangement joins TRBV4-1 to TRBJ2-2, with 7 bases identical to TRBD2. V shed 4 bases, J shed 6 bases, and the junction held 11 bases outside the gene matches. Germline assignment: CDR1 MGHRA and CDR2 YSYEKL. CDR3 size: 16 residues. CDR3 protein: CASSPGRGSLSGELFF. The CDR3, as DNA: TGCGCCAGCAGCCCCGGGCGGGGGAGCCTTTCCGGGGAGCTGTTTTTT.

In this sample, this clonotype turned up a few times. The V call is TRBV3-1, the J call TRBJ2-5; the D is unclear. The CDR3 totals 16 residues. V lost 2 bases and J lost 1, with 14 bases in between. Germline V CDR1 and CDR2: LGHDT, YNNKEL (reference sequence). CDR3 amino acids: CASSQNSQRLQETQYF. In nucleotides, the CDR3 is TGTGCCAGCAGCCAAAACAGCCAGCGACTCCAAGAGACCCAGTACTTC.

In regard to this clonotype: One end of the junction fails to match germline, which may point to a read error. The genes are TRBV9 and TRBJ1-1; D is unresolved. This CDR3 region has 14 residues. CDR1 SGDLS and CDR2 YYNGEE come from the germline V gene. The CDR3 loop reads CASSSTKDDTGAFF. CDR3 DNA sequence: TGTGCCAGCAGCTCGACGAAGGATGACACTGGAGCTTTCTTT.

With regard to this clonotype: Given a much more abundant clone one base away, this may be a read error. V gene TRBV10-3 combines with J gene TRBJ2-5; D might be TRBD1 (5 bases). The CDR3 contains 12 residues. Germline lookup yields CDR1 ENHRY and CDR2 SYGVKD. Trimming pared 2 bases from V and 11 bases from J, leaving 12 bases between. The CDR3, as DNA: TGTGCCATCAGTGAGAAGGACAATGAGCAGTACTTC. Translating it yields CAISEKDNEQYF.

The chain's CDR3 is CASSSGTGGDTEAFF. The CDR3 DNA follows: TGTGCCAGCAGTTCTGGGACAGGGGGAGACACTGAAGCTTTCTTT. The chain combines TRBV12-3 or TRBV12-4 with TRBJ1-1; 11 positions agree with TRBD1. The CDR3 has 15 residues. V lost 4 bases and J lost 3; bases outside the gene matches: 4.

The V gene is TRBV3-1, the J gene TRBJ2-2, with TRBD1 matching over 8 bases. Germline assignment: CDR1 LGHDT and CDR2 YNNKEL (reference sequence). The V gene end was trimmed by 1 base and the J gene end by 0 bases; junction bases not matched to a gene: 4. The CDR3 contains 17 residues. CDR3 nucleotide sequence: TGTGCCAGCAGCCAAGGGTGGGACAGGACGAACACCGGGGAGCTGTTTTTT. As protein: CASSQGWDRTNTGELFF. The full variable domain, completed using reference TRBV3-1 and TRBJ2-2, is DTAVSQTPKYLVTQMGNDKSIKCEQNLGHDTMYWYKQDSKKFLKIMFSYNNKELIINETVPNRFSPKSPDKAHLNLHINSLELGDSAVYFCASSQGWDRTNTGELFFGEGSRLTVL.

This sequence joins TRBV24-1 and TRBJ2-1; D ambiguous. V was shortened by 9 bases and J by 13 bases, with 12 bases between the two germline ends. From germline, CDR1 is KGHDR and CDR2 SFDVKD. CDR3 length: 10 amino acids. The DNA of the CDR3 is TGTGCCACCTGGGAAGAGACCCAGTTCTTC. It encodes CATWEETQFF.

The chain has TRBV27 and TRBJ2-3; possibly TRBD2 for D (7 bases). CDR1 is MNHEY, CDR2 SMNVEV, per germline (reference sequence). The V end lost 4 bases, the J end lost 4 bases, and 21 bases lay between the germline ends. This CDR3 is 17 amino acids long. The CDR3 here is CASSSRLGRGRADTQYF. As DNA, the CDR3 is TGTGCCAGCAGTTCCCGGCTAGGGCGGGGGCGCGCAGATACGCAGTATTTT.

This chain joins TRBV7-9 and TRBJ1-1; D not resolved. V lost 2 bases and J lost 1, with 11 bases in between. CDR3 length: 15 residues. CDR1 and CDR2 (germline): SEHNR, FQNEAQ (reference sequence). The CDR3 is CASSLPALQNTEAFF. The CDR3 DNA sequence: TGTGCCAGCAGCTTACCGGCACTTCAGAACACTGAAGCTTTCTTT.

The chain recombines TRBV4-3 with TRBJ1-2; D perhaps matches TRBD1 (5 bases). The V gene's germline CDR1 is LGHNA and CDR2 YSLEER. This CDR3 spans 16 amino acids. V lost 0 bases, J lost 4 bases, and 15 bases lay in between. CDR3 amino acids: CASSQDPRGDLYGYTF. The CDR3 DNA follows: TGCGCCAGCAGCCAAGACCCCCGGGGGGACCTCTATGGCTACACCTTC.

V and J are TRBV7-9 and TRBJ2-7; D call uncertain. Per germline, CDR1 SEHNR and CDR2 FQNEAQ (reference sequence). This CDR3 has 14 amino acids. The V and J ends lost 8 bases and 3 bases respectively, with 17 bases between them. This chain's CDR3 is CASGPGDNDYEQYF. CDR3 sequence (DNA): TGTGCCAGCGGCCCTGGAGATAATGACTACGAGCAGTACTTC.

This clonotype was seen a handful of times. The chain recombines TRBV29-1 with TRBJ1-1; possible D gene TRBD1, 5 bases. Trimming removed 5 bases from V and 3 bases from J, with 10 bases in between. Germline V CDR1 and CDR2: SQVTM, ANQGSEA. The length of the CDR3 is 12 residues. The chain's CDR3 is CSVISGDTEAFF. The CDR3 coding sequence is TGCAGCGTTATATCGGGGGACACTGAAGCTTTCTTT.

The chain carries TRBV20-1 and TRBJ2-7, with 7 nucleotides matching TRBD1. The CDR3 covers 13 residues. The germline V gene has CDR1 DFQATT and CDR2 SNEGSKA (reference sequence). After removal of 6 bases from V and 7 bases from J, the junction contained 12 bases not matched to a gene. The CDR3 sequence: CSARDSLYNEQYF. CDR3 bases: TGCAGTGCGAGGGACAGCCTTTACAATGAGCAGTACTTC.